The 9 T cell receptor beta chains reported below all come from one sample, sequenced in a study of T cells in Graves' hyperthyroidism and ophthalmopathy. The TCR beta CDR3 regions underwent amplification using RNA transcripts as the source. First-round RT-PCR targeting the TCR CDR3 was performed with the HTBI primer set. TCRdb independently ran MiXCR on the multiplex PCR reads; one entry per CDR3 protein. The table has hundreds of thousands of distinct CDR3 sequences, just under 20% seen once; the top ten hold roughly 44%. Sequencing used blood. Every receptor here comes from a man in his forties or fifties with Graves' ophthalmopathy.

This chain joins TRBV5-1 and TRBJ1-1, with D unclear. This CDR3 region has 15 residues. The V end lost 4 bases, the J end lost 1 base, and 14 bases lay between the germline ends. Germline V gene sequence: CDR1 SGHRS, CDR2 YFSETQ. DNA of the CDR3: TGCGCCAGCAGCACTGCCTCGGGCTCGAACACTGAAGCTTTCTTT. This encodes CASSTASGSNTEAFF. Combining the CDR3 with reference TRBV5-1 and TRBJ1-1 gives the whole variable domain KAGVTQTPRYLIKTRGQQVTLSCSPISGHRSVSWYQQTPGQGLQFLFEYFSETQRNKGNFPGRFSGRQFSNSRSEMNVSTLELGDSALYLCASSTASGSNTEAFFGQGTRLTVV.

This chain connects TRBV4-1 to TRBJ2-1; D is perhaps TRBD1 (5 bases). The CDR3 loop spans 16 amino acids. Deletions cut 2 bases from V and 5 bases from J, with 16 bases between. Germline lookup yields CDR1 MGHRA and CDR2 YSYEKL. CDR3 coding DNA: TGCGCCAGCAGCCAATCACCCCCAGGGTTAGACAATGAGCAGTTCTTC. It yields the protein CASSQSPPGLDNEQFF.

J is TRBJ2-7 and V is TRBV6-5, with a weak D call TRBD1 (5 bases). The CDR3 runs 15 residues. The germline V gene encodes CDR1 MNHEY and CDR2 SVGAGI. V was trimmed by 0 bases and J by 3 bases, leaving 12 bases between them. CDR3 DNA sequence: TGTGCCAGCAGTTACTCGATTCCCAGGGACTACGAGCAGTACTTC. Its translation: CASSYSIPRDYEQYF.

CDR3 nucleotide sequence: TGTGCCAGTAGTGTAGGACAGGGGAATGGTGGCTACACCTTC. The encoded protein is CASSVGQGNGGYTF. The V gene is TRBV19, the J gene TRBJ1-2, with 9 bases matching TRBD1. The V and J ends lost 5 bases and 7 bases, in that order; junction bases with no gene match: 8. CDR3 length: 14 amino acids. The germline V gene has CDR1 LNHDA and CDR2 SQIVND (reference sequence).

The chain combines TRBV20-1 with TRBJ2-3; tentatively, D is TRBD1 or TRBD2 (6 bases each). The CDR3 is made up of 14 amino acids. V lost 6 bases to trimming and J lost 5 bases, with 18 bases between them. CDR1 is DFQATT and CDR2 is SNEGSKA in the germline V gene (reference sequence). CDR3 loop: CSAPGRGARDTQYF. CDR3 nucleotides: TGCAGTGCCCCGGGAAGGGGGGCCAGAGATACGCAGTATTTT.

This clonotype was counted many times. This chain links TRBV7-9 with TRBJ2-7; D tentatively reads TRBD1 or TRBD2 (5 bases each). The CDR3 runs 15 residues. Trimming took off 5 bases at V and 3 bases at J, with 17 bases between the two ends. Germline CDR1 and CDR2: SEHNR and FQNEAQ (reference sequence). CDR3 DNA: TGTGCCAGCAGCGTAGGGGACGGAACCTTCTACGAGCAGTACTTC. It specifies CASSVGDGTFYEQYF.

This clonotype was seen repeatedly, ten times or more. The chain has TRBV6-1 and TRBJ2-1; D ambiguous. The CDR3 length is 14 residues. V lost 2 bases and J lost 3, with 8 bases in between. The V gene's germline CDR1 is MNHNS and CDR2 SASEGT. The CDR3 loop reads CASSEMGSYNEQFF. DNA for the CDR3: TGTGCCAGCAGTGAAATGGGCAGCTACAATGAGCAGTTCTTC.

At least ten counts were recorded for this clonotype. The chain is built from TRBV6-1 and TRBJ1-1, with 9 positions matching TRBD1. V gave up 5 bases and J gave up 4 bases; unmatched junction bases: 8. There are 15 residues in the CDR3. Germline CDR1 reads MNHNS; CDR2 reads SASEGT. The CDR3 nucleotides are TGTGCCAGCAGTCCCTACAGGGGGCAATCCACTGAAGCTTTCTTT. Protein sequence: CASSPYRGQSTEAFF.

This clonotype was observed at least ten times. The chain uses TRBV6-6 and TRBJ1-2, with D maybe TRBD1 (5 bases). Germline lookup yields CDR1 MNHNY and CDR2 SVGAGI (reference sequence). The CDR3 contains 13 residues. V lost 0 bases and J 5 bases, leaving 7 bases between the germline ends. For the CDR3, the DNA is TGTGCCAGCAGTTACTCGGGGCCTTATGGCTACACCTTC. Translation gives CASSYSGPYGYTF.